One and the same sample provided the 7 T cell receptor beta chains below, sequenced in a study of blood T cell repertoires in COVID-19. Sequencing used immunoSEQ multiplex PCR; TCRdb keeps in-frame clones, though not all of them. The data contain hundreds of thousands of clones, approximately 90% of them singletons. The sample consisted of peripheral blood. Source of these receptors: a man in his 60s with COVID-19, enrolled during active disease.

V and J are TRBV9 and TRBJ2-1; 13 bases are a match to TRBD2. Per germline, CDR1 SGDLS and CDR2 YYNGEE. The CDR3 is made up of 15 amino acids. The junction had 3 bases not matched to a gene; V was cut back by 4 bases and J by 5 bases. The CDR3 is CASSPGTSGDNEQFF. The CDR3 DNA sequence: TGTGCCAGCAGCCCCGGGACTAGCGGGGACAATGAGCAGTTCTTC.

The V and J genes are TRBV4-3 and TRBJ2-1; 10 positions agree with TRBD2. CDR3 length equals 15 residues. J gave up 4 bases and V 4 bases, and 4 bases lay outside the gene matches. Germline values: CDR1 LGHNA, CDR2 YSLEER. CDR3 amino acids: CASSPGLAVYNEQFF. The CDR3 DNA follows: TGCGCCAGCAGCCCAGGACTAGCGGTATACAATGAGCAGTTCTTC.

V usage is TRBV5-4 and J usage is TRBJ2-1; 8 positions agree with TRBD2. CDR1 and CDR2 from the germline V gene are SGHNT and YYREEE (reference sequence). Unmatched junction bases numbered 4, after V lost 3 bases and J lost 8 bases. The CDR3 has 13 amino acids. The CDR3 is CASSSKLADEQFF. The CDR3 DNA reads TGTGCCAGCAGCTCGAAACTAGCGGATGAGCAGTTCTTC.

V and J are TRBV2 and TRBJ1-6; the match to TRBD1 covers 10 bases. With V trimmed by 6 bases and J by 10 bases, 6 bases remained unmatched. The CDR3 runs to 14 residues. The germline gives CDR1 SNHLY, CDR2 FYNNEI. Written as DNA, the CDR3 is TGTGCCAGCAGGTCCGGGACAGGGGACTCACCCCTCCACTTT. This codes for CASRSGTGDSPLHF.

The genes are TRBV7-2 and TRBJ2-3; 9 bases are shared with TRBD2. Germline V gives CDR1 SGHTA, CDR2 FQGNSA. V lost 3 bases, J lost 3 bases, and 4 bases stayed unmatched. The CDR3 is 15 amino acids. In nucleotides, the CDR3 is TGTGCCAGCAGCTTCTTGCGGGGGGGTACAGATACGCAGTATTTT. This gives the protein CASSFLRGGTDTQYF.

This clone has a handful of counts. The CDR3 DNA follows: TGTGCCAGCAGCTTAGAGCGGAATAATGAGCAGTTCTTC. Its protein is CASSLERNNEQFF. The rearrangement links TRBV5-6 to TRBJ2-1; D possibly corresponds to TRBD2 (5 bases). Looked up from germline, CDR1 is SGHDT and CDR2 is YYEEEE. This CDR3 is built from 13 residues. Trimming shortened V by 2 bases and J by 7 bases, and 10 bases separated the two germline ends.

This chain connects TRBV5-6 to TRBJ1-2, with 8 bases identical to TRBD1. CDR1 and CDR2 from the germline V gene are SGHDT and YYEEEE. The CDR3 extends over 14 amino acids. J lost 6 bases, V lost 0 bases, and 4 bases had no gene match. DNA for the CDR3: TGTGCCAGCAGCTTGGGGCCAGGGGGCGATGGCTACACCTTC. This sequence encodes CASSLGPGGDGYTF.